What follows are 14 T cell receptor beta chains derived from one specimen sequenced in a study of resident and recirculating memory T cells in vitiligo. TCRdb keeps only in-frame clones here, not all; method: immunoSEQ multiplex PCR. The table has 55,000 to 75,000 clones, just over 90% seen once. The sequenced material came from blood. All receptors come from a male donor with vitiligo.

This clone was picked up many times. The chain combines TRBV7-2 with TRBJ1-2; TRBD1 is a possible D gene (5 bases). The V gene's germline CDR1 is SGHTA and CDR2 FQGNSA. The V end lost 6 bases, the J end lost 4 bases, and 15 bases lay between the germline ends. There are 14 residues in the CDR3. The CDR3 protein is CASSRGSGFYGYTF. The CDR3 DNA reads TGTGCCAGCAGTAGGGGTTCAGGATTCTATGGCTACACCTTC. Filled out from reference TRBV7-2 and TRBJ1-2, the complete variable domain reads GAGVSQSPSNKVTEKGKDVELRCDPISGHTALYWYRQSLGQGLEFLIYFQGNSAPDKSGLPSDRFSAERTGGSVSTLTIQRTQQEDSAVYLCASSRGSGFYGYTFGSGTRLTVV.

The chain joins TRBV4-2 to TRBJ1-2; perhaps TRBD1 as D (5 bases). The CDR3 totals 13 residues. The germline V and J ends were trimmed by 5 bases and 8 bases, with 15 bases remaining between them. The V gene's germline CDR1 is LGHNA and CDR2 YNFKEQ. CDR3 loop: CASSAEGMPGYTF. In DNA form, the CDR3 reads TGTGCCAGCAGCGCGGAGGGGATGCCAGGCTACACCTTC.

J is TRBJ1-1 and V is TRBV7-2; 11 bases align to TRBD1. V lost 2 bases to trimming and J lost 5 bases; unmatched junction nucleotides: 7. Germline CDR1 reads SGHTA; CDR2 reads FQGNSA. The CDR3 totals 16 residues. CDR3 in amino acids: CASSLIGQGARTEAFF. The CDR3 DNA reads as TGTGCCAGCAGCTTAATAGGACAGGGGGCGCGGACTGAAGCTTTCTTT.

The chain links TRBV19 to TRBJ2-3; D possibly corresponds to TRBD2 (5 bases). CDR1 and CDR2 from the germline V gene are LNHDA and SQIVND (reference sequence). V was trimmed by 7 bases and J by 2 bases, leaving 16 bases between them. The CDR3 spans 15 residues. The CDR3 DNA follows: TGTGCCAGTATGTCCCGCCGGGATTACACAGATACGCAGTATTTT. Amino acids: CASMSRRDYTDTQYF.

This chain connects TRBV6-5 to TRBJ1-2, with 8 bases matching TRBD1. CDR1 and CDR2 from the germline V gene are MNHEY and SVGAGI. The ends lost 6 bases at V and 4 bases at J; junction bases unmatched: 7. The CDR3 runs 14 residues. CDR3 in DNA: TGTGCCAGCAGGGGACAGGTATCGAGCTATGGCTACACCTTC. This codes for CASRGQVSSYGYTF.

The J gene is TRBJ2-1, the V gene TRBV9; D remains unclear. This CDR3 is 14 amino acids long. Germline loops: CDR1 SGDLS, CDR2 YYNGEE. The V end was cut by 3 bases, the J end by 3 bases, with 10 bases between. The CDR3 loop is CASSGPSGYNEQFF. The CDR3 coding sequence is TGTGCCAGCAGCGGGCCCTCAGGCTACAATGAGCAGTTCTTC.

The rearrangement uses TRBV11-2 and TRBJ1-3; D is unclear. The CDR3 has 15 residues. Germline V gene data show CDR1 as SGHAT and CDR2 as FQNNGV. The germline V and J ends were trimmed by 2 bases and 0 bases, with 8 bases remaining between them. In DNA, the CDR3 is TGTGCCAGCAGCTTAATCCGGGGCTCTGGAAACACCATATATTTT. Its translation is CASSLIRGSGNTIYF.

This clone was seen a few times. This chain uses TRBV18 with TRBJ1-1, with D unclear. The V gene's germline CDR1 is KGHSH and CDR2 LQKENI. This CDR3 region has 15 residues. V lost 0 bases and J 1 base, leaving 9 bases between the germline ends. CDR3 DNA: TGTGCCAGCTCACCACCGTCAGATACGAACACTGAAGCTTTCTTT. Its protein is CASSPPSDTNTEAFF.

V and J are TRBV5-1 and TRBJ2-1, with 7 positions matching TRBD1. The CDR3 extends over 13 amino acids. Germline V CDR1 and CDR2: SGHRS, YFSETQ. J gave up 9 bases and V 1 base, and 4 bases lay outside the gene matches. The DNA of the CDR3 is TGCGCCAGCAGCTTGAGGGGGCGAGTTGAGCAGTTCTTC. Protein: CASSLRGRVEQFF.

The V call is TRBV5-8, the J call TRBJ1-6; a weak D match, TRBD1 (5 bases). Germline CDR1 SGHTS, CDR2 YDEGEE. The CDR3 runs 15 residues. The V and J ends lost 0 bases and 8 bases respectively, with 12 bases between them. CDR3 sequence reads: CASSLEKGLHSPLHF. Here the CDR3 DNA reads TGTGCCAGCAGCTTGGAGAAGGGACTCCATTCACCCCTCCACTTT. The variable domain in full, completed from reference TRBV5-8 and TRBJ1-6, reads EAGVTQSPTHLIKTRGQQATLRCSPISGHTSVYWYQQALGLGLQFLLWYDEGEERNRGNFPPRFSGRQFPNYSSELNVNALELEDSALYLCASSLEKGLHSPLHFGNGTRLTVT.

The chain combines TRBV6-6 with TRBJ2-7, with D possibly matching TRBD2 (6 bases). The CDR3 is 14 residues long. In germline, CDR1 is MNHNY, CDR2 SVGAGI (reference sequence). V gave up 6 bases and J gave up 7 bases, with 19 bases separating them. CDR3: CASSPRREVGEQYF. The CDR3, as DNA: TGTGCCAGCAGCCCCCGGAGGGAGGTGGGGGAGCAGTACTTC.

J is TRBJ2-5 and V is TRBV9, with TRBD2 identical over 10 bases. The CDR3 contains 15 residues. Germline V lookup: CDR1 SGDLS, CDR2 YYNGEE. Trimming at V came to 4 bases and at J to 3 bases, leaving 6 bases not matched to a gene. The CDR3 DNA follows: TGTGCCAGCAGCTTCGGGCTAGCGGGGGAAGAGACCCAGTACTTC. It yields the protein CASSFGLAGEETQYF.

The gene calls are TRBV29-1 and TRBJ2-1; TRBD2 might be the D (5 bases). The CDR3 has 15 amino acids. Germline CDR1 is SQVTM and CDR2 is ANQGSEA. Trimming stripped 7 bases from V and 5 bases from J, with 21 bases between. The CDR3 coding sequence is TGCAGCGCCGGTGCCCTGACCGGGCGGGACAATGAGCAGTTCTTC. Protein product: CSAGALTGRDNEQFF.

This clone was recorded only once. The chain employs TRBV6-5 and TRBJ2-7, with D unclear. The V gene's germline CDR1 is MNHEY and CDR2 SVGAGI. There are 15 residues in the CDR3. V lost 6 bases, J lost 2 bases, and 17 bases lay in between. CDR3 protein: CASSLQFEPAYEQYF. CDR3 nucleotide sequence: TGTGCCAGCAGCCTCCAGTTTGAACCCGCCTACGAGCAGTACTTC.